The TCR beta chain described here comes from a study of OX40 agonist ivuxolimab in advanced cancers. Study-wide points: Compared with CD4+, CD8+ T cells on average had more expanded clones.

TCRdb's copy holds only in-frame clones and misses some; the assay was immunoSEQ multiplex PCR. The data show under 25,000 clones, roughly 80% seen once. This CDR3 is built from 14 residues. Germline V CDR1 and CDR2: ENHRY, SYGVKD. Trimming stripped 7 bases from V and 0 bases from J, with 10 bases between. This clone showed up just a few times. Its specificity is unknown. This specimen consisted of CD4+ or CD8+ T cells sorted from blood, obtained in a trial of the OX40 agonist ivuxolimab. The J gene is TRBJ1-3, the V gene TRBV10-3; no clear D gene. The source of this sequence is an adult with an advanced solid tumor such as melanoma, head and neck, liver or kidney cancer. CDR3 in amino acids: CAINPGSSGNTIYF. In nucleotides, the CDR3 is TGTGCCATCAACCCGGGGAGCTCTGGAAACACCATATATTTT.